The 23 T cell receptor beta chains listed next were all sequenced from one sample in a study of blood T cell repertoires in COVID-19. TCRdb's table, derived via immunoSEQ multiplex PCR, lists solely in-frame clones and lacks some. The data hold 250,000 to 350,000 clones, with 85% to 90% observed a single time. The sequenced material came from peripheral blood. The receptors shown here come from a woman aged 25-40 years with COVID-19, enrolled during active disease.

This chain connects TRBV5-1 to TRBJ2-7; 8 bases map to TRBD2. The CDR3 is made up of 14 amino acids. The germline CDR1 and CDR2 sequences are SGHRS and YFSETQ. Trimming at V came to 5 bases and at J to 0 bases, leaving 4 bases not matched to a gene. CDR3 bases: TGCGCCAGCAGGGAAGCGGGGGCCTCCTACGAGCAGTACTTC. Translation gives CASREAGASYEQYF.

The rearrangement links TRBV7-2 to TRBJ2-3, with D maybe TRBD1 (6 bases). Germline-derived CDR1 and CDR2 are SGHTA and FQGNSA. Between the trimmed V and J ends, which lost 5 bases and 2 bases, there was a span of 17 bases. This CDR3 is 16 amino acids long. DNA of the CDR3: TGTGCCAGCAGCACAGGGTCCGCCAGACTCACAGATACGCAGTATTTT. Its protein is CASSTGSARLTDTQYF.

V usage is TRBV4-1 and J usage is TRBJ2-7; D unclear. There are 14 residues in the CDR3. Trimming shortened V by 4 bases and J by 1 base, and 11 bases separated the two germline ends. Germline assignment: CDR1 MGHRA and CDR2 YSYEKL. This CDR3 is CASSPAPGSYEQYF. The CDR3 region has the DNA TGCGCCAGCAGCCCCGCGCCAGGTTCCTACGAGCAGTACTTC.

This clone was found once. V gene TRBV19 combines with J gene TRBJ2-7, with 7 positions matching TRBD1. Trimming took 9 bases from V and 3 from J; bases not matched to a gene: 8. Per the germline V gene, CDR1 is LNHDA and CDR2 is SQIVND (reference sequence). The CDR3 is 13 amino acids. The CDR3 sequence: CASRTSGGYEQYF. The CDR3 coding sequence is TGTGCCAGCCGAACTTCAGGGGGCTACGAGCAGTACTTC.

This CDR3 reads CASGLLADYTDTQYF. The CDR3 coding sequence is TGTGCCAGCGGCCTACTAGCGGACTACACAGATACGCAGTATTTT. This chain joins TRBV5-4 and TRBJ2-3; 8 bases are a match to TRBD2. Germline V gene data show CDR1 as SGHNT and CDR2 as YYREEE (reference sequence). V was clipped by 7 bases and J by 2 bases; unmatched bases: 9. This CDR3 has 15 residues.

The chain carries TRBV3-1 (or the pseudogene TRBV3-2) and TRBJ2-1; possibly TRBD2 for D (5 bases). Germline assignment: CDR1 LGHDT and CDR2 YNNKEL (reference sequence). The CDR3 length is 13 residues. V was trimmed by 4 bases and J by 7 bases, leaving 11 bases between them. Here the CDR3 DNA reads TGTGCCAGCAGCCGAGGACTTCCGAATGAGCAGTTCTTC. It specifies CASSRGLPNEQFF.

The CDR3 DNA reads TGTGCCAGCAGTGAAGAGCAGGAGGCCTACAATGAGCAGTTCTTC. It specifies CASSEEQEAYNEQFF. The J gene is TRBJ2-1, the V gene TRBV6-1; D might be TRBD2 (5 bases). V was pared by 1 base and J by 2 bases, with 9 bases between. CDR1 and CDR2 (germline): MNHNS, SASEGT. The CDR3 runs 15 residues.

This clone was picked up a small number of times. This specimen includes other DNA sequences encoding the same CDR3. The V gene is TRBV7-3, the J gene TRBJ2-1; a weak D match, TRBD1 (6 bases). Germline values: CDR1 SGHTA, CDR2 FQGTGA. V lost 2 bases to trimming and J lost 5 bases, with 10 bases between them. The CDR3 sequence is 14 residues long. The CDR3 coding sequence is TGTGCCAGCAGCTTAGGGGGCAGAAACAATGAGCAGTTCTTC. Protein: CASSLGGRNNEQFF.

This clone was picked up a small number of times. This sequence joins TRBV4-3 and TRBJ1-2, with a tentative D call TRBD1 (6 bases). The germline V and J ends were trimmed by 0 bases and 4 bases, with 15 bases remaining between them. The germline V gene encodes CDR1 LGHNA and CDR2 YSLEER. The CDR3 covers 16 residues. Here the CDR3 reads CASSQEVQGSIYGYTF. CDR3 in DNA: TGCGCCAGCAGCCAAGAAGTACAGGGATCTATCTATGGCTACACCTTC.

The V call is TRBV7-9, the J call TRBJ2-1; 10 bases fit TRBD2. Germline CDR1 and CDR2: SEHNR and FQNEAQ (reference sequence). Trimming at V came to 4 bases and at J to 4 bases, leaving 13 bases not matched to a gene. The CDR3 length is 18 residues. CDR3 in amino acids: CASSSEGVAGGFYNEQFF. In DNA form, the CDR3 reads TGTGCCAGCAGCTCGGAAGGGGTAGCGGGAGGTTTTTACAATGAGCAGTTCTTC. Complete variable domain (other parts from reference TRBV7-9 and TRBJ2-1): DTGVSQNPRHKITKRGQNVTFRCDPISEHNRLYWYRQTLGQGPEFLTYFQNEAQLEKSRLLSDRFSAERPKGSFSTLEIQRTEQGDSAMYLCASSSEGVAGGFYNEQFFGPGTRLTVL.

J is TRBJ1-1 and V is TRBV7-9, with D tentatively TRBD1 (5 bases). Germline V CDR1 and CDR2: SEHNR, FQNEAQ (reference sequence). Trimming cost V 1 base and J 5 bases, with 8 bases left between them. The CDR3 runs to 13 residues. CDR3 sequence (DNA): TGTGCCAGCAGCTTAGACCCAGGGACTGAAGCTTTCTTT. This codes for CASSLDPGTEAFF.

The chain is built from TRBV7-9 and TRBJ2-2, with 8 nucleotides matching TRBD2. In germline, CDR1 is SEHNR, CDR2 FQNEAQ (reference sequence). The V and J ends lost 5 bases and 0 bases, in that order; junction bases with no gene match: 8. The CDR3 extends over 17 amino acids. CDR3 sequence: CASSPPTSESNTGELFF. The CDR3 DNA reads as TGTGCCAGCAGCCCCCCGACTAGCGAATCGAACACCGGGGAGCTGTTTTTT. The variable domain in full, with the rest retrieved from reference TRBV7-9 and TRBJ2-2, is DTGVSQNPRHKITKRGQNVTFRCDPISEHNRLYWYRQTLGQGPEFLTYFQNEAQLEKSRLLSDRFSAERPKGSFSTLEIQRTEQGDSAMYLCASSPPTSESNTGELFFGEGSRLTVL.

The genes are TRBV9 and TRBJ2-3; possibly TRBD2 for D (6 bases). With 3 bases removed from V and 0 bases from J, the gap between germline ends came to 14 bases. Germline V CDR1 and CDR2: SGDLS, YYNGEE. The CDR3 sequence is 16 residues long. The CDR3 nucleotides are TGTGCCAGCAGCGCCCTCGGCGGGGCCAGCACAGATACGCAGTATTTT. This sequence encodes CASSALGGASTDTQYF.

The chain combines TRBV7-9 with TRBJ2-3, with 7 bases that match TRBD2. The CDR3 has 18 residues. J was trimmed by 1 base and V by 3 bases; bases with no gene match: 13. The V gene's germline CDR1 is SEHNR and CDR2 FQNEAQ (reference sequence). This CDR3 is CASSLGPKSLAGTDTQYF. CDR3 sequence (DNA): TGTGCCAGCAGCTTGGGCCCCAAAAGTCTAGCGGGCACAGATACGCAGTATTTT.

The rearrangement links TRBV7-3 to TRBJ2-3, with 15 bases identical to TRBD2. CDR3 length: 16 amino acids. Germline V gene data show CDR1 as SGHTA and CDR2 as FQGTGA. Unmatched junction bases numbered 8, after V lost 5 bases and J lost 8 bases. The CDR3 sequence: CASSPGTSGGTSTQYF. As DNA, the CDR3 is TGTGCCAGCAGCCCCGGGACTAGCGGGGGGACTTCTACGCAGTATTTT.

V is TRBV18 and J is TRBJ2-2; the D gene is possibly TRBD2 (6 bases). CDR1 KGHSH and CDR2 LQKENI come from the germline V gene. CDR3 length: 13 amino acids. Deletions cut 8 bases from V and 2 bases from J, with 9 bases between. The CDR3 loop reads CASQGGNTGELFF. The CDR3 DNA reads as TGTGCCAGCCAGGGAGGTAACACCGGGGAGCTGTTTTTT.

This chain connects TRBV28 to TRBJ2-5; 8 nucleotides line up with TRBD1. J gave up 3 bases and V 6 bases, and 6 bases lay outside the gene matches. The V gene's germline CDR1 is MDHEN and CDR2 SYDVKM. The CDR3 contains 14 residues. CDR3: CASRRTGRKETQYF. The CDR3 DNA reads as TGTGCCAGCAGAAGGACAGGGCGAAAAGAGACCCAGTACTTC.

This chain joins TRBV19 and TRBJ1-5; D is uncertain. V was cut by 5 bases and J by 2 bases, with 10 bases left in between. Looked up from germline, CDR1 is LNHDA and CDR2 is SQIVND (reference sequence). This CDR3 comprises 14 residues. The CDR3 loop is CASSPTVGNQPQHF. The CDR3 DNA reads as TGTGCCAGTAGTCCAACAGTTGGCAATCAGCCCCAGCATTTT.

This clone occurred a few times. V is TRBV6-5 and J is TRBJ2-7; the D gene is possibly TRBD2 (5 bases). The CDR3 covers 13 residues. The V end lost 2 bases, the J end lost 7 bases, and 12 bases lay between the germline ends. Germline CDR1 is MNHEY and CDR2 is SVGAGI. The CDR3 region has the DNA TGTGCCAGCAGTTACAGGATTACGGGGGAGCAGTACTTC. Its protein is CASSYRITGEQYF.

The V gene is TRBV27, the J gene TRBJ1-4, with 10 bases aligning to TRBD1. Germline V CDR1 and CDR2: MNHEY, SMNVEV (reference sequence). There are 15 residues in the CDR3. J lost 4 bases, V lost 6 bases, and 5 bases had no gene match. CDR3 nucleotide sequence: TGTGCCAGCAGACCGGGGGACAGGGGTAATGAAAAACTGTTTTTT. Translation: CASRPGDRGNEKLFF.

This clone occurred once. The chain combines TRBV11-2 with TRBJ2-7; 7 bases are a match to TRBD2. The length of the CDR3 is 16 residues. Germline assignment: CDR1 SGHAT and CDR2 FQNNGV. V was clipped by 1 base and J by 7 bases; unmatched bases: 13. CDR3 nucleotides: TGTGCCAGCAGCTTAGGGAGCCTAGCGGTTAGAGGGGAGCAGTACTTC. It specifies CASSLGSLAVRGEQYF.

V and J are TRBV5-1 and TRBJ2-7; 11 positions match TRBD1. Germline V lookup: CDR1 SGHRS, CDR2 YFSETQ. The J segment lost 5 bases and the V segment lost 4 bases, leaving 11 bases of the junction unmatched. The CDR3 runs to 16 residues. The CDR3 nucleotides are TGCGCCAGCAGCGGTAGACTCGGGACAGGGGGGGACGAGCAGTACTTC. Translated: CASSGRLGTGGDEQYF.

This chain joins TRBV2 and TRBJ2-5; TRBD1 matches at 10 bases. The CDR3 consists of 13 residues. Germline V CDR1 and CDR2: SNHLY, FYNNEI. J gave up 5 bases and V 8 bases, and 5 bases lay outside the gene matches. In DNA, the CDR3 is TGTGCCAGCCAGGGACAGGGGTTTGAGACCCAGTACTTC. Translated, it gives CASQGQGFETQYF.